This T cell receptor (beta chain) was sequenced for a study of T cell responses to AZD1222 COVID-19 vaccine (dated by TCRdb to the early 2020s). Regarding the research as a whole: Because spike-specific TCR depth and breadth did not differ between the two schedules, AZD1222 recipients who got a second dose at roughly 4 weeks were pooled with those who got a second dose at roughly 12 weeks. TCR sequencing was performed for roughly 250 trial participants, of whom around 210 were given two doses of AZD1222 and around 25 were given two doses of MenACWY control vaccine. Trial participants were enrolled by age into subgroups of 18-55, 56-69 and 70-plus years, and 148, 28 and 57 TCR-sequenced participants, respectively, were included in these subgroups. Findings and caveats that apply to the study as a whole: Spike-specific TCR breadth and depth rose significantly after two AZD1222 doses compared with day 0 and with MenACWY recipients. Nearly half of unique spike-specific TCRs reportedly recognized epitopes outside regions mutated in the B.1.351 and B.1.1.7 variants. Because no samples from the day 14 peak response were available, repertoires could be characterized only after the peak T cell response. The 56-69-year group was small, and its depth increase did not reach significance, likely because of low power. Vaccine-associated CD4 TCRs spanned the whole spike protein, with dominant responses in regions 160-218 and 743-854. Conclusions about previously exposed vaccinees were limited because only five to seven AZD1222 recipients were SARS-CoV-2 seropositive at baseline. Participants were mostly white British and included more females than males, and it was suggested by the authors that clonal diversity may have been underestimated.

The CDR3 holds 14 amino acids from the cysteine to the phenylalanine. The retained sequence is limited to the CDR3, 42 bases, with the frame set at the first base. After removal of 4 bases from V and 7 bases from J, the junction retains 4 bases not matched to a gene. Reading the germline V gene gives CDR1 MNHEY and CDR2 SVGAGI. The CDR3 regions of human TCRbeta chains were analyzed by immunosequencing. On the authors' methods: TCRs in the repertoires were matched against a reference library of SARS-CoV-2-specific TCRs that had been generated with the MIRA antigen-specificity platform. Breadth meant the fraction of unique TCRs that were SARS-CoV-2-associated, whereas depth meant the fraction of total T cells that were SARS-CoV-2-associated. Using the MIRA data, each spike-specific TCR was mapped to the spike region that the TCR reacts to and placed in a CD4 or CD8 class. Log10-transformed breadth and depth values were compared by one-way ANOVA with Sidak's multiple comparisons tests. TCRdb carries this immuneACCESS record with in-frame sequences only. Its versions omit some clonotypes, under half of them owing to an unresolved V gene in the studies checked, with the rest unexplained. Clonal size and the V and J genes are those of that table, whereas D and trimming came from the DNA. In this sample the table shows 140,000 to 150,000 clones, around nine tenths of which occur a single time. The ten largest clones capture around 1.5% of the sample.

A single count supports this clone. The clone's antigen remains unknown. No quality values exist for individual bases; no much larger clone is one base distant. The time point label of this sample denotes: baseline before first vaccination. The vaccinee samples were drawn from two UK trials, COV001 and COV002, one of which was a single-blind randomized controlled phase 2/3 trial testing AZD1222 (ChAdOx1 nCoV-19) in healthy adults. For TCRbeta chain sequencing, PBMC samples were collected from trial participants at day 0 and at day 28 after the second dose. The sequencing here drew on peripheral blood, taken on day 0 of AZD1222 vaccination. This TCR came from an adult in good health. The chain couples TRBV6-5 to TRBJ1-6; 7 bases in between match TRBD1. The CDR3 corresponds to CASSSTGRNSPLHF. At the DNA level, the sequence is TGTGCCAGCAGTTCGACAGGGCGCAATTCACCCCTCCACTTT.